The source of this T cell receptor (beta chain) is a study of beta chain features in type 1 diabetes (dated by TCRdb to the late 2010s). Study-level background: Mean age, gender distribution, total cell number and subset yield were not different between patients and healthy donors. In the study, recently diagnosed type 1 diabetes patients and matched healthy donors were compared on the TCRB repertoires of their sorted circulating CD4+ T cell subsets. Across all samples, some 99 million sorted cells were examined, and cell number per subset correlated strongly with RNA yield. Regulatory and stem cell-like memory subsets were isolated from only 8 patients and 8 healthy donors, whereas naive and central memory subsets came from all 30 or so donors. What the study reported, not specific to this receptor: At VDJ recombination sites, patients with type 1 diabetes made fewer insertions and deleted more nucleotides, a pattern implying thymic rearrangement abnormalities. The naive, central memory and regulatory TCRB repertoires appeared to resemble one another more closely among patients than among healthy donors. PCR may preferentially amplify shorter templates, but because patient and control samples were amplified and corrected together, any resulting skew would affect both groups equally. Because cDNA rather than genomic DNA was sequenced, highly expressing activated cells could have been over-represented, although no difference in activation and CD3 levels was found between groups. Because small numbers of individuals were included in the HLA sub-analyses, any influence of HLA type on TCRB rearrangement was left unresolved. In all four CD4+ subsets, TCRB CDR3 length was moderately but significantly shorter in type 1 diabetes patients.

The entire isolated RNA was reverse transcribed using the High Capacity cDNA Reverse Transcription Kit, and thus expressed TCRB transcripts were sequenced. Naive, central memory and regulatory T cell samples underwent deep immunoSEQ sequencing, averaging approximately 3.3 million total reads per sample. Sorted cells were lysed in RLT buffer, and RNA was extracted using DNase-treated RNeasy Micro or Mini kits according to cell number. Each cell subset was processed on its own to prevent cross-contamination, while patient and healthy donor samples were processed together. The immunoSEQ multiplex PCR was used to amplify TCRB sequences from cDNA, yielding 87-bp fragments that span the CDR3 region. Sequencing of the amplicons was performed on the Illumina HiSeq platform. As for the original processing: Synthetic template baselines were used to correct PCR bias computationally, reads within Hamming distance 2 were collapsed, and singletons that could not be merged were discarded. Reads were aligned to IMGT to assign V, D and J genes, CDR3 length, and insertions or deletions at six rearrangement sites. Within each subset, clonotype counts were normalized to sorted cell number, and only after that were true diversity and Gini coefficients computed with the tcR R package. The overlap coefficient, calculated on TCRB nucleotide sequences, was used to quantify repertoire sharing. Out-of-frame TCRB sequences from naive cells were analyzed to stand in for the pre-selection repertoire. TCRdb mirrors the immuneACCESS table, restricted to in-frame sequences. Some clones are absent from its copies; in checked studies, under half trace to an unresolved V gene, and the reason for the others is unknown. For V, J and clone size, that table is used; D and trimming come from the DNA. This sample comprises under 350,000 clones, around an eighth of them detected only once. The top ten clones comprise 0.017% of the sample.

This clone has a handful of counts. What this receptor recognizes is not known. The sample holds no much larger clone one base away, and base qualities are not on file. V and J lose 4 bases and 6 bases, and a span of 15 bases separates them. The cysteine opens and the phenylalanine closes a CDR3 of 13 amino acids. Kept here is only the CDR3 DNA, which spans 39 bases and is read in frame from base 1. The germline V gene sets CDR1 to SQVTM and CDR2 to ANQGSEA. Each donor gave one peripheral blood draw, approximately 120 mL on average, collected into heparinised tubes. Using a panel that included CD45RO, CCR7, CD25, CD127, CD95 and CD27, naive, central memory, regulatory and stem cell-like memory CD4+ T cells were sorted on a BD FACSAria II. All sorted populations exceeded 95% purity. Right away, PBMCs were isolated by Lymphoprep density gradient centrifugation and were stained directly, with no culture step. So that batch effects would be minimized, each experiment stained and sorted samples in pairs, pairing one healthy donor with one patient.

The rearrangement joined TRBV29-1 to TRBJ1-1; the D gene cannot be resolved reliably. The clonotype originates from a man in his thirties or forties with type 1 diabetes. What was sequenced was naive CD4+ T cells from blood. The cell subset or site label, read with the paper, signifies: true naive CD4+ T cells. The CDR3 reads CSVVGTLGAEAFF. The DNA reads TGCAGCGTTGTGGGCACTTTGGGCGCTGAAGCTTTCTTT. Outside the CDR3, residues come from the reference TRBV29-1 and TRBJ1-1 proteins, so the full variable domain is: SAVISQKPSRDICQRGTSLTIQCQVDSQVTMMFWYRQQPGQSLTLIATANQGSEATYESGFVIDKFPISRPNLTFSTLTVSNMSPEDSSIYLCSVVGTLGAEAFFGQGTRLTVV.